Included here is one T cell receptor (beta chain) sequence, with context. This record comes from a study of blood T cell repertoires in COVID-19. In the study overall: Material from acute and convalescent COVID-19 was sourced from the United States, Italy and Spain.

This CDR3 spans 15 amino acids. Germline V CDR1 and CDR2: SEHNR, FQNEAQ (reference sequence). The ends were cut back, 3 bases at V and 5 bases at J, with 16 bases in the middle. Measured with immunoSEQ multiplex PCR; TCRdb has only the in-frame clones, and not every one. The profile shows hundreds of thousands of clones, around 90% of them singletons. Sequenced sample: PBMCs or T cells enriched from blood (not recorded which). This receptor was taken from a woman between 50 and 59 years old who had recovered from COVID-19. The J gene is TRBJ1-1, the V gene TRBV7-9; possible D gene TRBD1, 5 bases. The CDR3 sequence is CASSFPALGGTEAFF. As DNA, the CDR3 is TGTGCCAGCAGCTTCCCTGCTCTGGGGGGAACTGAAGCTTTCTTT.